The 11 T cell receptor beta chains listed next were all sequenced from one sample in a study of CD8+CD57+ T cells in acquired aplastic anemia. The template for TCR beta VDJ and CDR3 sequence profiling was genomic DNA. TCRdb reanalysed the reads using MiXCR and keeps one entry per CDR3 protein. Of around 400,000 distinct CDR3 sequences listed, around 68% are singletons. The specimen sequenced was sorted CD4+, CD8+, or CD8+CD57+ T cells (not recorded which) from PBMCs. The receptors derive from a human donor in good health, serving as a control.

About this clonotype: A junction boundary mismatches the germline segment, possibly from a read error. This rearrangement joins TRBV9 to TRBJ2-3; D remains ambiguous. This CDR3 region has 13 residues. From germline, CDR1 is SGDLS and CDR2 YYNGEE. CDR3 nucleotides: TGTGCCAGCAGCGTAGAGGGTGACCTTGCTTGGTCATTT. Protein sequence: CASSVEGDLAWSF.

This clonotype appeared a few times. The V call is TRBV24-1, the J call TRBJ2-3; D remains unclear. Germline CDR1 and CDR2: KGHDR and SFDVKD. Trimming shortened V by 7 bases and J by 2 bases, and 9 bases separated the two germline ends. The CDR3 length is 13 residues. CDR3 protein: CATRGPFTDTQYF. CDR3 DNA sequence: TGTGCCACCAGAGGACCTTTCACAGATACGCAGTATTTT.

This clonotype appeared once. The CDR3 sequence: CASSLGGIDEQYF. The CDR3 DNA follows: TGTGCCAGCAGCTTAGGCGGGATCGACGAGCAGTACTTC. V gene TRBV7-2 combines with J gene TRBJ2-3, with TRBD2 as a possible D gene (6 bases). TRBJ2-7 explains the end of the DNA better; the J call may be wrong. Per the germline V gene, CDR1 is SGHTA and CDR2 is FQGNSA. The CDR3 is made up of 13 amino acids.

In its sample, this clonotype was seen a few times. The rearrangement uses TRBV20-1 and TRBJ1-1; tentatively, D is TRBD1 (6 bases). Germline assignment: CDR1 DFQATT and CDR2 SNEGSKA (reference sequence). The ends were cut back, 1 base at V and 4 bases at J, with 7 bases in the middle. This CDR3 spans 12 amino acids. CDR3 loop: CSARVGATEAFF. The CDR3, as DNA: TGCAGTGCTAGAGTGGGGGCCACTGAAGCTTTCTTT.

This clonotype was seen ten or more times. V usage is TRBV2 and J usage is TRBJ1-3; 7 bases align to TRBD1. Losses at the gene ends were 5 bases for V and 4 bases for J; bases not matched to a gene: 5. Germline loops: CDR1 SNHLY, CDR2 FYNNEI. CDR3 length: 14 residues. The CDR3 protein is CASSIDRVGNTIYF. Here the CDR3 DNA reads TGTGCCAGCAGTATCGACAGGGTGGGAAACACCATATATTTT.

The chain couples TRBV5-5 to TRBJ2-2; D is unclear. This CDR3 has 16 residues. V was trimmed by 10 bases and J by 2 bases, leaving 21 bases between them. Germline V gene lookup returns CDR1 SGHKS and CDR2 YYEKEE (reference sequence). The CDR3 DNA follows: TGTGCCGGCACGGACGCAGCAGCTTATAACACCGGGGAGCTGTTTTTT. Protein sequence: CAGTDAAAYNTGELFF.

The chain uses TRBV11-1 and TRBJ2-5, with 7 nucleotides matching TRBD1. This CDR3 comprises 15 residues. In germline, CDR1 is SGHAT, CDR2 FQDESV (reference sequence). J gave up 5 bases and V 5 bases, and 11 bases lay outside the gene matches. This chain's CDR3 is CASSNRGESAETQYF. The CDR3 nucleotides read TGTGCCAGCAGCAACAGGGGAGAGAGCGCGGAGACCCAGTACTTC. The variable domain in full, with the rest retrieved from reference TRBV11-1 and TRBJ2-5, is EAEVAQSPRYKITEKSQAVAFWCDPISGHATLYWYRQILGQGPELLVQFQDESVVDDSQLPKDRFSAERLKGVDSTLKIQPAELGDSAMYLCASSNRGESAETQYFGPGTRLLVL.

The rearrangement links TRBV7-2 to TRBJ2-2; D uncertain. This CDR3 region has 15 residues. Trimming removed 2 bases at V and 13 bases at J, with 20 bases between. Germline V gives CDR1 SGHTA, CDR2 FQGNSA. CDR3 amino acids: CASSLRISETEALFF. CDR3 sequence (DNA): TGTGCCAGCAGCTTACGGATCAGTGAGACCGAAGCGCTGTTTTTT. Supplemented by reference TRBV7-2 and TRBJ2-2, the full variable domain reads GAGVSQSPSNKVTEKGKDVELRCDPISGHTALYWYRQSLGQGLEFLIYFQGNSAPDKSGLPSDRFSAERTGGSVSTLTIQRTQQEDSAVYLCASSLRISETEALFFGEGSRLTVL.

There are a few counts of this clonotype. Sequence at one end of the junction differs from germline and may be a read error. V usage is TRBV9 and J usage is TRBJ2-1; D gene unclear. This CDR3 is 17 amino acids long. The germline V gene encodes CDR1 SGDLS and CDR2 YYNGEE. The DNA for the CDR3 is TGTGCCAGCAGCTCCCTGGGTCTGGGCAGCTCCTGCAATGAGCATTTCTTC. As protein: CASSSLGLGSSCNEHFF.

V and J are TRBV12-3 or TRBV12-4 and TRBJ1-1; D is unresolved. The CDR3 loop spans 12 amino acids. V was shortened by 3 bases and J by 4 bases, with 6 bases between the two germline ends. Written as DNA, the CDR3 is TGTGCCAGCAGTTTGCGACTCACTGAAGCTTTCTTT. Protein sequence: CASSLRLTEAFF.

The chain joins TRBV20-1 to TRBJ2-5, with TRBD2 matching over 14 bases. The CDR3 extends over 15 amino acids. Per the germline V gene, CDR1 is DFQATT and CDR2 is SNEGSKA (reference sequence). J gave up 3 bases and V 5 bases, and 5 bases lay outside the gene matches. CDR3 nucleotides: TGCAGTGCTTGGGTGACTAGCGGGAGGGAAGAGACCCAGTACTTC. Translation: CSAWVTSGREETQYF.